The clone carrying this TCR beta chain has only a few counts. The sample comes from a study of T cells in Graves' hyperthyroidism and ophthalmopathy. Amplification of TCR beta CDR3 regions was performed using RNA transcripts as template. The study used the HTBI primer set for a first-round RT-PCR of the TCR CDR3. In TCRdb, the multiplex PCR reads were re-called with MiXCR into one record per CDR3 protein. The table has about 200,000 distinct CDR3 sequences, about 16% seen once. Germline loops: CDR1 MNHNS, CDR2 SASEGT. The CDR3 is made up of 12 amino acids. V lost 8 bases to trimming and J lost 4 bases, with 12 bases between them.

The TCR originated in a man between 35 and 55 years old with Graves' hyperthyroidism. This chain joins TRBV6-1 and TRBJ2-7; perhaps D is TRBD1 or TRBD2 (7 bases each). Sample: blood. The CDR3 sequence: CASGRGGYEQYF. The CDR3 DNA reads TGTGCCAGCGGCAGGGGGGGGTACGAGCAGTACTTC.